The rows below give T cell receptor beta chains drawn from one sample of a study of cytomegalovirus exposure and HLA in healthy donors. Clones were sequenced by immunoSEQ multiplex PCR, and TCRdb holds only the in-frame ones, with some missing. The profile covers 200,000 to 250,000 clones, with over 60% appearing a single time and 15% to 17% taken by the ten largest. The material sequenced was PBMCs. These receptor sequences come from a man aged 40-50 years in good health and CMV-seronegative. The CDR3 runs from the conserved cysteine through the conserved F or W. D genes are given only for firm matches. Clone size is given for some rows only: seen once, a few or many times, or a class if the clone is expanded.

abundance: NA; j_gene: TRBJ2-1; d_gene: NA; v_gene: TRBV11-3; CDR3aa: CASSLSGNEQFF; CDR3nt: TGTGCCAGCAGCTTATCGGGAAATGAGCAGTTCTTC
abundance: NA; j_gene: TRBJ2-3; d_gene: NA; v_gene: TRBV12-5; CDR3aa: CASGTPGDTQYF; CDR3nt: TGTGCTAGTGGCACCCCGGGGGATACGCAGTATTTT
abundance: NA; j_gene: TRBJ1-3; d_gene: NA; v_gene: TRBV6-6; CDR3aa: CASSNGGTVSGNTIYF; CDR3nt: TGTGCCAGCAGCAACGGGGGTACCGTCTCTGGAAACACCATATATTTT
abundance: NA; j_gene: TRBJ2-5; d_gene: NA; v_gene: TRBV7-9; CDR3aa: CSSSLGRLVQETQYF; CDR3nt: TGTTCCAGCAGCTTAGGGAGGCTAGTCCAAGAGACCCAGTACTTC
abundance: NA; j_gene: TRBJ2-1; d_gene: NA; v_gene: TRBV28; CDR3aa: CASSPLRGGYNEQFF; CDR3nt: TGTGCCAGCAGCCCTCTGAGGGGGGGTTACAATGAGCAGTTCTTC
abundance: NA; j_gene: TRBJ1-1; d_gene: NA; v_gene: TRBV29-1; CDR3aa: CSVGEGGDTEAFF; CDR3nt: TGCAGCGTTGGAGAGGGGGGAGACACTGAAGCTTTCTTT
abundance: NA; j_gene: TRBJ2-7; d_gene: NA; v_gene: TRBV4-1; CDR3aa: CASSHHLGAVDGQYF; CDR3nt: TGCGCCAGCAGCCACCACTTAGGGGCCGTTGATGGGCAGTACTTC
abundance: NA; j_gene: TRBJ1-4; d_gene: NA; v_gene: TRBV11-2; CDR3aa: CASSLEHYQGFRGSNEKLFF; CDR3nt: TGTGCCAGCAGCTTAGAACACTACCAGGGGTTTCGGGGCTCTAATGAAAAACTGTTTTTT
abundance: once; j_gene: TRBJ1-4; d_gene: NA; v_gene: TRBV28; CDR3aa: CASSLGGSIGTNEKLFF; CDR3nt: TGTGCCAGCAGTTTAGGGGGGTCGATAGGTACTAATGAAAAACTGTTTTTT
abundance: NA; j_gene: TRBJ1-3; d_gene: TRBD1; v_gene: TRBV14; CDR3aa: CASSPGQGLSNTIYF; CDR3nt: TGTGCCAGCAGCCCGGGACAGGGGCTTTCAAACACCATATATTTT
abundance: NA; j_gene: TRBJ2-3; d_gene: TRBD1; v_gene: TRBV7-9; CDR3aa: CASSPGQGASDTQYF; CDR3nt: TGTGCCAGCAGTCCGGGACAGGGGGCATCAGATACGCAGTATTTT
abundance: NA; j_gene: TRBJ2-1; d_gene: TRBD2; v_gene: TRBV7-6; CDR3aa: CASSLALTGGEQFF; CDR3nt: TGTGCCAGCAGCTTAGCGTTGACGGGGGGTGAGCAGTTCTTC
abundance: NA; j_gene: TRBJ1-3; d_gene: NA; v_gene: TRBV6-5; CDR3aa: CASSYYPGSGNTIYF; CDR3nt: TGTGCCAGCAGTTACTATCCAGGGTCGGGAAACACCATATATTTT
abundance: NA; j_gene: TRBJ1-2; d_gene: NA; v_gene: TRBV6-1; CDR3aa: CATDTGFYGYTF; CDR3nt: TGTGCCACGGACACAGGGTTTTATGGCTACACCTTC
abundance: NA; j_gene: TRBJ1-4; d_gene: TRBD1; v_gene: TRBV9; CDR3aa: CASSALGGRNEKLFF; CDR3nt: TGTGCCAGCAGCGCCTTAGGGGGCAGAAATGAAAAACTGTTTTTT
abundance: NA; j_gene: TRBJ2-3; d_gene: TRBD2; v_gene: TRBV4-3; CDR3aa: CASSPGASGISTDTQYF; CDR3nt: TGCGCCAGCAGCCCCGGCGCTAGCGGGATTAGCACAGATACGCAGTATTTT
abundance: NA; j_gene: TRBJ2-3; d_gene: NA; v_gene: TRBV2; CDR3aa: CASMRESLPGTQYF; CDR3nt: TGTGCCAGCATGAGGGAGTCCCTACCGGGTACGCAGTATTTT
abundance: NA; j_gene: TRBJ1-2; d_gene: NA; v_gene: TRBV5-4; CDR3aa: CASSFPGLNYGYTF; CDR3nt: TGTGCCAGCAGCTTCCCCGGACTGAACTATGGCTACACCTTC
abundance: NA; j_gene: TRBJ1-5; d_gene: NA; v_gene: TRBV4-2; CDR3aa: CASSQDGGSQPQHF; CDR3nt: TGTGCCAGCAGCCAAGATGGGGGGAGTCAGCCCCAGCATTTT
abundance: NA; j_gene: TRBJ1-2; d_gene: TRBD1; v_gene: TRBV19; CDR3aa: CASSRRDRVIYGYTF; CDR3nt: TGTGCCAGTAGCCGGAGGGACAGGGTAATCTATGGCTACACCTTC
abundance: few; j_gene: TRBJ1-5; d_gene: NA; v_gene: TRBV4-1; CDR3aa: CASSQDLIMGPNQPQHF; CDR3nt: TGCGCCAGCAGCCAAGATTTAATTATGGGGCCCAATCAGCCCCAGCATTTT
abundance: NA; j_gene: TRBJ2-3; d_gene: NA; v_gene: TRBV9; CDR3aa: CASSVGRVSRNADTQYF; CDR3nt: TGTGCCAGCAGCGTCGGAAGAGTTAGCCGAAACGCAGATACGCAGTATTTT